This is a list of T cell receptor beta chains from one sample in a study of Graves' ophthalmopathy and Graves' hyperthyroidism. TCRdb fed the multiplex PCR reads into MiXCR, producing one record per CDR3 protein. Of almost 750,000 distinct CDR3 sequences in the sample, 40% are singletons; the top ten hold approximately 43%. The source material was peripheral blood. The receptors stem from an adult man with Graves' ophthalmopathy. Both conserved end residues are part of each CDR3. The D gene is left open where the match is weak. Where a row states a size, it is once, few, many or the class of an expanded clone; other rows omit it.

abundance,v_gene,d_gene,j_gene,CDR3aa,CDR3nt
few,TRBV19,-,TRBJ2-5,CASSQQGSMTTQYF,TGTGCCAGTAGTCAACAGGGTAGTATGACGACCCAGTACTTC
many,TRBV19,TRBD1,TRBJ2-7,CASAYGTGSRYEQYF,TGTGCCAGTGCATACGGGACAGGGAGTAGATACGAGCAGTACTTC
-,TRBV10-3,TRBD1,TRBJ1-6,CAIRGTGGLNSRLQF,TGTGCTATCAGGGGGACAGGGGGCCTTAATTCACGCCTCCAGTTT
once,TRBV29-1,-,TRBJ1-2,CSVVGLAGHFGYTF,TGCAGCGTTGTGGGACTAGCGGGACACTTCGGCTACACCTTC
-,TRBV2,-,TRBJ2-7,CASMRTDSSYEQYF,TGTGCCAGCATGAGGACAGATAGCTCCTACGAGCAGTACTTC
few,TRBV12-3/TRBV12-4,-,TRBJ1-2,CASSRSEEGGYTF,TGTGCCAGCAGTCGGAGCGAAGAAGGCGGCTACACCTTC
-,TRBV20-1,-,TRBJ1-5,CSAPRVDQPQHF,TGCAGTGCTCCCCGGGTTGATCAGCCCCAGCATTTT
-,TRBV7-2,TRBD2,TRBJ2-5,CASSLDGERGVRQETQYF,TGTGCCAGCAGCTTAGATGGGGAGCGGGGGGTTCGGCAAGAGACCCAGTACTTC
few,TRBV12-3/TRBV12-4,-,TRBJ1-5,CASAFRGAVSNQPQHF,TGTGCCAGCGCTTTTCGGGGGGCGGTCAGCAATCAGCCCCAGCATTTT
few,TRBV20-1,-,TRBJ2-7,CSARGRDGVKQYF,TGCAGTGCTAGAGGCAGGGATGGGGTTAAGCAGTACTTC
-,TRBV29-1,-,TRBJ1-1,CSVVPGRF,TGCAGCGTTGTACCAGGGAGGTTT
-,TRBV7-2,TRBD2,TRBJ2-7,CASSLWAGEVYEQYF,TGTGCCAGCAGCTTATGGGCGGGAGAGGTCTACGAGCAGTACTTC
few,TRBV7-3,-,TRBJ2-2,CASSLEGAETGELFF,TGTGCCAGCAGCTTAGAAGGGGCGGAAACCGGGGAGCTGTTTTTT
-,TRBV10-3,-,TRBJ1-3,CAISKEGTGNTIYF,TGTGCCATCAGTAAGGAGGGGACTGGAAACACCATATATTTT
once,TRBV7-2,-,TRBJ2-7,CASSRTFGASYEQYF,TGTGCCAGCAGCCGCACCTTTGGGGCCTCCTACGAGCAGTACTTC
many,TRBV10-3,-,TRBJ1-2,CAISESLWTDYYGYTF,TGTGCCATCAGTGAGTCGTTGTGGACAGACTACTATGGCTACACCTTC
-,TRBV10-3,TRBD1,TRBJ2-7,CASSYIADRGPYEQYF,TGTGCCAGCAGTTACATCGCGGACAGGGGTCCCTACGAGCAGTACTTC
-,TRBV10-2,-,TRBJ1-5,CASSESGQVDQPQHF,TGCGCCAGCAGTGAGTCAGGGCAGGTAGATCAGCCCCAGCATTTT
-,TRBV20-1,-,TRBJ1-1,CSAERIQFEMNTEAFF,TGCAGTGCTGAACGGATACAGTTTGAGATGAACACTGAAGCTTTCTTT
many,TRBV15,-,TRBJ2-7,CATSNEVSYEQYF,TGTGCCACCAGCAACGAGGTATCCTACGAGCAGTACTTC
few,TRBV5-1,-,TRBJ1-2,CASSAGRDYGYTF,TGCGCCAGCAGCGCGGGGCGAGACTATGGCTACACCTTC
-,TRBV29-1,TRBD1,TRBJ2-7,CSQGQGDYEQYF,TGCAGCCAAGGACAGGGGGACTACGAGCAGTACTTC
few,TRBV24-1,-,TRBJ1-5,CASSENLGYNQPQHF,TGTGCCAGCAGTGAAAATCTCGGTTACAATCAGCCCCAGCATTTT
few,TRBV2,-,TRBJ2-5,CASRGVETQYF,TGTGCCAGCAGGGGGGTGGAGACCCAGTACTTC
few,TRBV9,TRBD2,TRBJ2-7,CASSVLPSGSGAYEQYF,TGTGCCAGCAGCGTATTGCCTAGCGGGAGTGGGGCTTACGAGCAGTACTTC
-,TRBV24-1,TRBD1,TRBJ2-5,CATGTGTGGETQYF,TGTGCCACCGGGACCGGGACAGGGGGGGAGACCCAGTACTTC
-,TRBV11-2,TRBD2,TRBJ2-7,CASSFEVAGAPNEQYF,TGTGCCAGCAGTTTTGAGGTAGCGGGGGCCCCGAACGAGCAGTACTTC
many,TRBV5-6,-,TRBJ2-5,CASSLQGYQETQYF,TGTGCCAGCAGCTTGCAGGGGTACCAAGAGACCCAGTACTTC
-,TRBV2,TRBD1,TRBJ1-2,CASVWTGPNYGYTF,TGTGCCAGCGTGTGGACAGGGCCTAACTATGGCTACACCTTC
-,TRBV6-4,TRBD1,TRBJ1-6,CASSLKDRAKALHF,TGTGCCAGCAGTCTAAAGGACAGGGCAAAAGCCCTCCACTTT
-,TRBV7-2,-,TRBJ2-5,CASSLRGSPQETQYF,TGTGCCAGCAGCTTAAGGGGGTCACCGCAAGAGACCCAGTACTTC
-,TRBV10-3,-,TRBJ1-1,CAISREQENTEAFF,TGTGCCATCAGTCGAGAGCAGGAGAACACTGAAGCTTTCTTT
-,TRBV12-3/TRBV12-4,-,TRBJ1-3,CASSLRAGGSGNTIYF,TGTGCCAGCAGTTTACGTGCAGGAGGCTCTGGAAACACCATATATTTT
many,TRBV7-3,TRBD1,TRBJ2-7,CASSLWAGGSYEQYF,TGTGCCAGCAGCTTATGGGCAGGGGGCTCGTACGAGCAGTACTTC
-,TRBV24-1,TRBD1,TRBJ1-1,CASSKDRALNTEAFF,TGTGCCAGCAGTAAAGACAGGGCCCTGAACACTGAAGCTTTCTTT
-,TRBV9,-,TRBJ2-7,CASSPHDGSYEQYF,TGTGCCAGCAGCCCACACGACGGTAGCTACGAGCAGTACTTC
few,TRBV10-2,-,TRBJ1-1,CASSQVFGGSEAFF,TGCGCCAGCAGCCAAGTGTTCGGGGGGAGTGAAGCTTTCTTT
few,TRBV9,-,TRBJ1-2,CASSVYSSANYGYTF,TGTGCCAGCAGCGTATATTCTTCCGCTAACTATGGCTACACCTTC
-,TRBV2,-,TRBJ1-4,CASSEVALGHINEKLFF,TGTGCCAGCAGTGAAGTAGCACTGGGACATATTAATGAAAAACTGTTTTTT
many,TRBV29-1,TRBD2,TRBJ2-6,CSVEIAGGKGTGANVLTF,TGCAGCGTTGAAATAGCGGGCGGGAAGGGCACTGGGGCCAACGTCCTGACTTTC